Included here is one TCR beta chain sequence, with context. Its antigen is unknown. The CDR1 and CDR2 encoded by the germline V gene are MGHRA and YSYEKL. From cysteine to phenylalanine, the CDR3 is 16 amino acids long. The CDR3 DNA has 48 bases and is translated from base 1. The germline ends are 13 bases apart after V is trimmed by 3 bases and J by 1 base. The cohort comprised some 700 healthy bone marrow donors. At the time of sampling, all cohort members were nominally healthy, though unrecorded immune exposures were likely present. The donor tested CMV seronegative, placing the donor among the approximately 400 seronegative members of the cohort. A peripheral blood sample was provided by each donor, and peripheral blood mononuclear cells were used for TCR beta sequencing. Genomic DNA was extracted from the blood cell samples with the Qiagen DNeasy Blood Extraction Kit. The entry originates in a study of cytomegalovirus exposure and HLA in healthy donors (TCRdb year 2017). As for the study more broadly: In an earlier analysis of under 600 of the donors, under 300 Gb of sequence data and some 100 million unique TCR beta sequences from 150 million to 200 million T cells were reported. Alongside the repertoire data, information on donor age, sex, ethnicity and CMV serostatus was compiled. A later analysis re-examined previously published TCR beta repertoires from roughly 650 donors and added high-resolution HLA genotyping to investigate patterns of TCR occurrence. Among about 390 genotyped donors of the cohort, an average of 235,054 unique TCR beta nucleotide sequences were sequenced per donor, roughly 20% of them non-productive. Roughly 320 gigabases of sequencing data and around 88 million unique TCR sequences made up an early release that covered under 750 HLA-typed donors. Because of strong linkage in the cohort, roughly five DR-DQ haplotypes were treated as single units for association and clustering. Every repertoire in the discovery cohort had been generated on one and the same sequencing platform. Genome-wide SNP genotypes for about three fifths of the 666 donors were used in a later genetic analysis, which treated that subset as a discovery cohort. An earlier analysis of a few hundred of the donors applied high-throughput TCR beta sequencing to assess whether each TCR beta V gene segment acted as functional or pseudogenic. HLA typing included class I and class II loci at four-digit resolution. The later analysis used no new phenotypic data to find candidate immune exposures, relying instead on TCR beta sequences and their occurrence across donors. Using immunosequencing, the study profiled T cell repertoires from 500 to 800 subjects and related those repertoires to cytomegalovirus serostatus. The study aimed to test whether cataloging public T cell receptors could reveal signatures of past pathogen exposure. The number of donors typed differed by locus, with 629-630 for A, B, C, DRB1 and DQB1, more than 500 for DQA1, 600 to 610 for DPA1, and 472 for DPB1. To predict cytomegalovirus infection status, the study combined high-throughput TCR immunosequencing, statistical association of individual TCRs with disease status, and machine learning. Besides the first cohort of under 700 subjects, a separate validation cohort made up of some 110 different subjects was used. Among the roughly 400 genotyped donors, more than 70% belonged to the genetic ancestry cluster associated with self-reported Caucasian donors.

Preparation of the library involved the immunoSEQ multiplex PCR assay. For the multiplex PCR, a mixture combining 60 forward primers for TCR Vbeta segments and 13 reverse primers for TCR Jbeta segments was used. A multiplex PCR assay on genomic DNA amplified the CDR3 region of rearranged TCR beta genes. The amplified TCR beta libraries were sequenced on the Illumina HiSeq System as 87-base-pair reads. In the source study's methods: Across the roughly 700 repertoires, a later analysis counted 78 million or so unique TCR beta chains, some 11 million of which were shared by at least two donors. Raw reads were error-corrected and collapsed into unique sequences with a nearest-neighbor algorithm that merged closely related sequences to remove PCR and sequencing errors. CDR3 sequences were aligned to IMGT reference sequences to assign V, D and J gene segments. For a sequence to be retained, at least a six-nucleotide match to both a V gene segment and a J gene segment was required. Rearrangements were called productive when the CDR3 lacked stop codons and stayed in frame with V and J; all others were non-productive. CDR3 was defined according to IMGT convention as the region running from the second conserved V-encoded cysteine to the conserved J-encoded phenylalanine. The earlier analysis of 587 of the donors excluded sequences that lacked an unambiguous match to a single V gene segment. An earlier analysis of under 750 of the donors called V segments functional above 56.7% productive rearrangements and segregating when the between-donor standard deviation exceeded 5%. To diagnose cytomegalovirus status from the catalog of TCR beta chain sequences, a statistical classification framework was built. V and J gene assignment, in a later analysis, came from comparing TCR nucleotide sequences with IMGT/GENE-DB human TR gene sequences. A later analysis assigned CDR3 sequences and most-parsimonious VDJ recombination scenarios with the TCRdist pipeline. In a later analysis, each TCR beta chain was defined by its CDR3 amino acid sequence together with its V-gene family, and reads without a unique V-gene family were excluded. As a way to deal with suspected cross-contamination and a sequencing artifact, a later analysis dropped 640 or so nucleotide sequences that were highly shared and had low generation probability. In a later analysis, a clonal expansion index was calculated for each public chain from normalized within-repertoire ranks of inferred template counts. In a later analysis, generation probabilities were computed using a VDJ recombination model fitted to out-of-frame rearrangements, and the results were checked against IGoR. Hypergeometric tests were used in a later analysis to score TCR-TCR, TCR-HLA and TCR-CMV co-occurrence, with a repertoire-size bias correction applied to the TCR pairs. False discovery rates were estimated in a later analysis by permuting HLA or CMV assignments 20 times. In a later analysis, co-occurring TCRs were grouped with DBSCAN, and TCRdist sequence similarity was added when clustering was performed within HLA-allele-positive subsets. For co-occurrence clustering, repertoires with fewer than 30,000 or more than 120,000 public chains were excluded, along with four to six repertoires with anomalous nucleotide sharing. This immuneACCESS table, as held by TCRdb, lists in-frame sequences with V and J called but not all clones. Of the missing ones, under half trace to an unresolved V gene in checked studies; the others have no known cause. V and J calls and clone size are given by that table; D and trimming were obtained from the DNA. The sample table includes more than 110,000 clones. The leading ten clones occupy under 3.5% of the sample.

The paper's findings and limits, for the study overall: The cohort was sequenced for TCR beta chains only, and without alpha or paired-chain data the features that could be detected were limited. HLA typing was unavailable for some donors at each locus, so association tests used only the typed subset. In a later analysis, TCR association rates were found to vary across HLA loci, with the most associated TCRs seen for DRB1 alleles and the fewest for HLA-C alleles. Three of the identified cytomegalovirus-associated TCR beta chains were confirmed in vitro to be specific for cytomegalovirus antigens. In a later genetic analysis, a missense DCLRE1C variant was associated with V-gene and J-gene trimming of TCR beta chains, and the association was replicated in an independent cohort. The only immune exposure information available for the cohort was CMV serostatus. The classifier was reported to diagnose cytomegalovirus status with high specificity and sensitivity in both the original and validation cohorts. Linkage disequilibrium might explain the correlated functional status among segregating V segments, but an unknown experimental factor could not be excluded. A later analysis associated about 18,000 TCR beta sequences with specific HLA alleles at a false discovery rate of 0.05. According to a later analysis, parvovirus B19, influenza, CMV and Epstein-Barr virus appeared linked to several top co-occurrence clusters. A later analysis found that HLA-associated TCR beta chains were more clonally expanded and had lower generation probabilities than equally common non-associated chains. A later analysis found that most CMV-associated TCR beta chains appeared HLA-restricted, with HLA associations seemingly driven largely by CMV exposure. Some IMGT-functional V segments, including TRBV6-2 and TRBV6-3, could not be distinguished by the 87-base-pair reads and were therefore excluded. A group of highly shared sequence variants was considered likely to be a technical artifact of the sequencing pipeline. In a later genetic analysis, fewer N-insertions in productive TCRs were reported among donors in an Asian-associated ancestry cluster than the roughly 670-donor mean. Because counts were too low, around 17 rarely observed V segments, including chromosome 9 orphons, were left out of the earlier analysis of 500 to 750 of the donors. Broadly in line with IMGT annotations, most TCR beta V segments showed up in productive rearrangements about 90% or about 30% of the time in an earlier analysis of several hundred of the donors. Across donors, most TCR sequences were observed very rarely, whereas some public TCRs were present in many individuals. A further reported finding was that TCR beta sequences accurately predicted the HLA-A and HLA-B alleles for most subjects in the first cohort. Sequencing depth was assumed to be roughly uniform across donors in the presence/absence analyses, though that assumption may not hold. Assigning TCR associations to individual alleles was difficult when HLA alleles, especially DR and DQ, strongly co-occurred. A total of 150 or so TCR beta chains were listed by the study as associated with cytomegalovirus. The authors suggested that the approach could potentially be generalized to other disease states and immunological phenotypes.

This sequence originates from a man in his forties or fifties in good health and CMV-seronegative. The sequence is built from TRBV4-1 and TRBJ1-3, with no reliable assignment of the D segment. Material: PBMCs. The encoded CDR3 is CASSHPFRESGNTIYF. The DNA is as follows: TGCGCCAGCAGCCACCCGTTTAGGGAGTCTGGAAACACCATATATTTT.